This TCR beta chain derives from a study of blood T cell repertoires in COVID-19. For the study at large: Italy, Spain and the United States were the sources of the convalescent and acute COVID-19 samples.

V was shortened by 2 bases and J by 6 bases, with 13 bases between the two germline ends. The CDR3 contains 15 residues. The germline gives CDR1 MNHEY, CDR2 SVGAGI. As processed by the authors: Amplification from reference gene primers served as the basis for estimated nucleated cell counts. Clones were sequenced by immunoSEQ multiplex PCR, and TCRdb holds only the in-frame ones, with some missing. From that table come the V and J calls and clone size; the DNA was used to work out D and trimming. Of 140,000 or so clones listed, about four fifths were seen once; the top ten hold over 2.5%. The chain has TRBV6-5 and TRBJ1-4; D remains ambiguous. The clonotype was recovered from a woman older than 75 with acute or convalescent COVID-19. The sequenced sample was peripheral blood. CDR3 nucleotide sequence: TGTGCCAGCAGTTACGGCGACGACGGGGATGAAAAACTGTTTTTT. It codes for CASSYGDDGDEKLFF.